This is a list of T cell receptor beta chains from one sample in a study of OX40 agonist ivuxolimab in advanced cancers. The data were produced by immunoSEQ multiplex PCR, yet TCRdb's version contains in-frame clones alone and is incomplete. The data show approximately 82,000 clones, 70% to 90% seen once. The material sequenced was CD4+ or CD8+ T cells sorted from blood, taken in a trial of the OX40 agonist ivuxolimab. Every receptor here comes from an adult with an advanced solid tumor such as melanoma, head and neck, liver or kidney cancer. The CDR3 runs from the conserved cysteine through the conserved F or W. The order of the fields is J gene, clone size, V gene, D gene, CDR3 protein, CDR3 DNA. A D gene is named only where the DNA matches it firmly. Only part of the rows carry a size: once, few, many, or a class if the clone is expanded.

TRBJ2-4 | once | TRBV2 | - | CASSDPGVDIQYF | TGTGCCAGCAGTGACCCAGGGGTGGACATTCAGTACTTC
TRBJ1-5 | - | TRBV28 | - | CASSLGGFNHQPQHF | TGTGCCAGCAGTTTAGGGGGGTTTAATCATCAGCCCCAGCATTTT
TRBJ1-1 | once | TRBV7-2 | - | CASSFGQLNTEAFF | TGTGCCAGCAGCTTCGGACAGTTGAACACTGAAGCTTTCTTT
TRBJ2-2 | - | TRBV7-3 | TRBD1 | CASSQSTGGKTGELFF | TGTGCCAGCAGCCAAAGCACAGGGGGTAAAACCGGGGAGCTGTTTTTT
TRBJ2-2 | - | TRBV5-1 | - | CASSQLTGTGGELFF | TGCGCCAGCAGCCAACTTACCGGGACGGGAGGGGAGCTGTTTTTT
TRBJ2-7 | - | TRBV15 | - | CATSRDGGGGYEQYF | TGTGCCACCAGCAGAGATGGGGGCGGGGGCTACGAGCAGTACTTC
TRBJ2-5 | - | TRBV29-1 | - | CSVEELQGETQYF | TGCAGCGTTGAAGAACTACAGGGAGAGACCCAGTACTTC
TRBJ2-3 | - | TRBV29-1 | - | CSVVEVGDTQYF | TGCAGCGTAGTTGAAGTAGGGGATACGCAGTATTTT
TRBJ1-5 | - | TRBV28 | - | CATIQPNQPQHF | TGTGCCACCATTCAACCGAATCAGCCCCAGCATTTT
TRBJ2-7 | - | TRBV7-8 | TRBD2 | CASSLSSGRNEQYF | TGTGCCAGCAGCTTATCTAGCGGGAGAAACGAGCAGTACTTC